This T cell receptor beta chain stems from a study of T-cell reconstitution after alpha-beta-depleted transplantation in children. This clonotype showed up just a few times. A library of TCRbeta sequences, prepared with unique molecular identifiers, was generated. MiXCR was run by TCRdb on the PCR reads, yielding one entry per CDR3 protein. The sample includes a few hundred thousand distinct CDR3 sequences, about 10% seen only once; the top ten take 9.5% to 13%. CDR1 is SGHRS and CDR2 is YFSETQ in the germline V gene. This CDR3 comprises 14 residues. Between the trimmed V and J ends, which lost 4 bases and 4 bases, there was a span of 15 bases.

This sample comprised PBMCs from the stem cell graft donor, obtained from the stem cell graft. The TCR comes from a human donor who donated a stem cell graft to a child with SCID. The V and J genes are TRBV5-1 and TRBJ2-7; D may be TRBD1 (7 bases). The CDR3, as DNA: TGCGCCAGCAGCGAAATGACAGGGAGGTACGAGCAGTACTTC. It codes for CASSEMTGRYEQYF.